The 23 T cell receptor beta chains listed next were all sequenced from one sample in a study of OX40 agonist ivuxolimab in advanced cancers. The repertoire was sequenced with immunoSEQ multiplex PCR; TCRdb's copy has only in-frame clones and lacks some. The profile shows over 8,500 clones, less than 85% of them singletons. This specimen was CD4+ or CD8+ T cells sorted from blood, taken in a trial of the OX40 agonist ivuxolimab. These receptors came from an adult with an advanced solid tumor such as melanoma, head and neck, liver or kidney cancer.

The chain couples TRBV7-9 to TRBJ2-1, with D hard to call. CDR1 SEHNR and CDR2 FQNEAQ come from the germline V gene (reference sequence). The CDR3 has 11 residues. V was cut by 5 bases and J by 6 bases, with 5 bases left in between. As DNA, the CDR3 is TGTGCCAGCAGCCCCCCCAATGAGCAGTTCTTC. Translated, it gives CASSPPNEQFF.

By frequency in the sample, this clone is medium-sized (0.01 to 0.1%). The genes are TRBV27 and TRBJ2-1; tentatively, D is TRBD2 (5 bases). Trimming shortened V by 8 bases and J by 0 bases, and 11 bases separated the two germline ends. This CDR3 has 14 residues. CDR1 MNHEY and CDR2 SMNVEV come from the germline V gene (reference sequence). CDR3 region: CASSVASSYNEQFF. The CDR3 DNA sequence: TGTGCCAGCTCGGTAGCGAGCTCCTACAATGAGCAGTTCTTC.

Comment on this clone: Given a far larger clone just one base away, this is likely a sequencing read error. J is TRBJ2-7 and V is TRBV11-3, with D possibly matching TRBD1 (6 bases). V was cut by 3 bases and J by 5 bases, with 11 bases left in between. The CDR3 spans 13 residues. Per the germline V gene, CDR1 is SGHNT and CDR2 is YENEEA. CDR3 DNA: TGTGCCAGCAGCTTGGGGCAGGGGAACGAGCAGTACTTC. It specifies CASSLGQGNEQYF. Drawing the rest from reference TRBV11-3 and TRBJ2-7, the complete variable domain is EAGVVQSPRYKIIEKKQPVAFWCNPISGHNTLYWYLQNLGQGPELLIRYENEEAVDDSQLPKDRFSAERLKGVDSTLKIQPAELGDSAVYLCASSLGQGNEQYFGPGTRLTVT.

The chain couples TRBV7-2 to TRBJ1-1; 7 nucleotides agree with TRBD1. Germline V CDR1 and CDR2: SGHTA, FQGNSA. The CDR3 contains 15 residues. V lost 5 bases to trimming and J lost 4 bases; unmatched junction nucleotides: 10. The CDR3 coding sequence is TGTGCCAGCAGCCCGATGACAGGGAGGGCCACTGAAGCTTTCTTT. This encodes CASSPMTGRATEAFF. The whole variable domain, remainder taken from reference TRBV7-2 and TRBJ1-1, is GAGVSQSPSNKVTEKGKDVELRCDPISGHTALYWYRQSLGQGLEFLIYFQGNSAPDKSGLPSDRFSAERTGGSVSTLTIQRTQQEDSAVYLCASSPMTGRATEAFFGQGTRLTVV.

The V call is TRBV4-1, the J call TRBJ2-7; no firm D call. The ends were cut back, 0 bases at V and 1 base at J, with 10 bases in the middle. Germline V gene sequence: CDR1 MGHRA, CDR2 YSYEKL. The CDR3 consists of 15 residues. DNA of the CDR3: TGCGCCAGCAGCCAAGACGCCACCTTATCCTACGAGCAGTACTTC. Its protein product is CASSQDATLSYEQYF.

This chain connects TRBV28 to TRBJ2-7, with 14 positions matching TRBD2. V lost 6 bases and J lost 5; bases outside the gene matches: 18. The CDR3 runs 19 residues. The germline V gene encodes CDR1 MDHEN and CDR2 SYDVKM. The CDR3: CASSQPGTSGGKKHHEQYF. CDR3 DNA: TGTGCCAGCAGCCAACCAGGGACTAGCGGGGGAAAGAAGCATCACGAGCAGTACTTC. The entire variable domain, with the rest obtained from reference TRBV28 and TRBJ2-7, is as follows: DVKVTQSSRYLVKRTGEKVFLECVQDMDHENMFWYRQDPGLGLRLIYFSYDVKMKEKGDIPEGYSVSREKKERFSLILESASTNQTSMYLCASSQPGTSGGKKHHEQYFGPGTRLTVT.

This clone was observed a single time. The V gene is TRBV19, the J gene TRBJ1-3; no clear D. Trimming left V 5 bases short and J 0 bases short, with 11 bases between. The CDR3 loop spans 15 amino acids. The germline gives CDR1 LNHDA, CDR2 SQIVND (reference sequence). The chain's CDR3 is CASSLKTSSGNTIYF. CDR3 DNA sequence: TGTGCCAGTAGTCTAAAGACCAGCTCTGGAAACACCATATATTTT.

The J gene is TRBJ1-2, the V gene TRBV29-1, with D perhaps matching TRBD1 (6 bases). Trimming removed 1 base at V and 8 bases at J, with 11 bases between. Germline V gene sequence: CDR1 SQVTM, CDR2 ANQGSEA. The CDR3 has 12 amino acids. The CDR3 is CSVEGRGTGYTF. CDR3 DNA sequence: TGCAGCGTTGAAGGCAGGGGCACCGGCTACACCTTC.

This clone occurred a few times. The chain links TRBV27 to TRBJ2-5; D tentatively fits TRBD1 or TRBD2 (7 bases each). CDR1 MNHEY and CDR2 SMNVEV come from the germline V gene (reference sequence). This CDR3 is 15 amino acids long. V was cut by 2 bases and J by 5 bases, with 15 bases left in between. CDR3 in amino acids: CASSLIFRGGETQYF. The DNA of the CDR3 is TGTGCCAGCAGTTTAATATTCAGGGGGGGGGAGACCCAGTACTTC.

The chain couples TRBV18 to TRBJ2-1; 11 bases are shared with TRBD1. The CDR3 runs to 15 residues. Germline V gives CDR1 KGHSH, CDR2 LQKENI. The V segment lost 2 bases and the J segment 5 bases; nucleotides outside the gene matches: 2. The CDR3 bases are TGTGCCAGCTCACCAGGGACAGGGGGAAACAATGAGCAGTTCTTC. Protein sequence: CASSPGTGGNNEQFF.

This rearrangement joins TRBV28 to TRBJ1-5; D might be TRBD1 (5 bases). Germline V gene lookup returns CDR1 MDHEN and CDR2 SYDVKM. This CDR3 is 15 amino acids long. V gave up 6 bases and J gave up 6 bases, with 18 bases separating them. The CDR3 DNA reads as TGTGCCAGCAGAAAGGACATCATCTTCGGTCAGCCCCAGCATTTT. Its protein is CASRKDIIFGQPQHF.

The rearrangement joins TRBV28 to TRBJ2-2; the match to TRBD2 covers 8 bases. The CDR3 is made up of 15 amino acids. Germline-derived CDR1 and CDR2 are MDHEN and SYDVKM. J gave up 2 bases and V 8 bases, and 7 bases lay outside the gene matches. In DNA, the CDR3 is TGTGCCAGCGGGACCGGGGGGGATAACACCGGGGAGCTGTTTTTT. Its protein product is CASGTGGDNTGELFF.

J is TRBJ1-2 and V is TRBV30, with TRBD1 identical over 7 bases. Losses at the gene ends were 4 bases for V and 4 bases for J; bases not matched to a gene: 9. This CDR3 is 14 amino acids long. CDR1 is GTSNPN, CDR2 SVGIG, per germline (reference sequence). The CDR3 bases are TGTGCCTGGAACCAACAGACAGGGACCTATGGCTACACCTTC. Its translation: CAWNQQTGTYGYTF. The full variable domain, its missing parts supplied by reference TRBV30 and TRBJ1-2, is SQTIHQWPATLVQPVGSPLSLECTVEGTSNPNLYWYRQAAGRGLQLLFYSVGIGQISSEVPQNLSASRPQDRQFILSSKKLLLSDSGFYLCAWNQQTGTYGYTFGSGTRLTVV.

This rearrangement joins TRBV19 to TRBJ1-2; TRBD1 agrees at 9 bases. The germline gives CDR1 LNHDA, CDR2 SQIVND (reference sequence). The CDR3 length is 13 residues. The junction had 4 bases not matched to a gene; V was cut back by 3 bases and J by 8 bases. The CDR3 DNA reads TGTGCCAGTAGTATTGGGACAGGGACCGGCTACACCTTC. Translating gives CASSIGTGTGYTF.

J is TRBJ1-4 and V is TRBV28, with D tentatively TRBD1 (5 bases). Germline V gives CDR1 MDHEN, CDR2 SYDVKM. The V end lost 2 bases, the J end lost 3 bases, and 7 bases lay between the germline ends. There are 14 residues in the CDR3. CDR3 residues: CASSLRGSNEKLFF. DNA of the CDR3: TGTGCCAGCAGTTTACGGGGGTCTAATGAAAAACTGTTTTTT.

This clone appeared once. The chain combines TRBV7-3 with TRBJ2-2; perhaps TRBD2 as D (5 bases). The germline V and J ends were trimmed by 0 bases and 3 bases, with 8 bases remaining between them. The CDR3 totals 15 residues. Germline CDR1 is SGHTA and CDR2 is FQGTGA. The CDR3 DNA reads as TGTGCCAGCAGCTTAACGGCGGGTTACACCGGGGAGCTGTTTTTT. It codes for CASSLTAGYTGELFF.

The chain carries TRBV7-3 and TRBJ2-1; D uncertain. There are 14 residues in the CDR3. From germline, CDR1 is SGHTA and CDR2 FQGTGA. With 7 bases removed from V and 4 bases from J, the gap between germline ends came to 14 bases. The CDR3: CASTEDGPYNEQFF. CDR3 sequence (DNA): TGTGCCAGCACAGAAGACGGCCCATACAATGAGCAGTTCTTC.

The J gene is TRBJ2-5, the V gene TRBV7-6; D gene unclear. Trimming cost V 1 base and J 5 bases, with 8 bases left between them. Germline V CDR1 and CDR2: SGHVS, FNYEAQ. There are 13 residues in the CDR3. In DNA, the CDR3 is TGTGCCAGCAGCTTAGTAGGCGCGGAGACCCAGTACTTC. Amino acids: CASSLVGAETQYF.

The V gene is TRBV5-4, the J gene TRBJ2-7; 14 bases fit TRBD2. Germline loops: CDR1 SGHNT, CDR2 YYREEE (reference sequence). The V gene end was trimmed by 0 bases and the J gene end by 4 bases; junction bases not matched to a gene: 0. This CDR3 has 15 residues. CDR3 in amino acids: CASSLGTSGGYEQYF. CDR3 DNA sequence: TGTGCCAGCAGCTTGGGGACTAGCGGGGGGTACGAGCAGTACTTC. The whole variable domain, filled in from reference TRBV5-4 and TRBJ2-7, reads ETGVTQSPTHLIKTRGQQVTLRCSSQSGHNTVSWYQQALGQGPQFIFQYYREEENGRGNFPPRFSGLQFPNYSSELNVNALELDDSALYLCASSLGTSGGYEQYFGPGTRLTVT.

This clone was seen more than once but under ten times. The CDR3 here is CAWKGESSYEQYF. The CDR3 DNA reads TGTGCCTGGAAGGGGGAATCCTCCTACGAGCAGTACTTC. The chain is built from TRBV30 and TRBJ2-7; D is possibly TRBD1 (6 bases). Germline V gene lookup returns CDR1 GTSNPN and CDR2 SVGIG (reference sequence). Trimming cost V 4 bases and J 0 bases, with 10 bases left between them. The CDR3 is 13 residues long.

V is TRBV19 and J is TRBJ2-3, with 7 bases lining up with TRBD1. The CDR3 is made up of 19 amino acids. Germline V lookup: CDR1 LNHDA, CDR2 SQIVND (reference sequence). V trimming: 4 bases; J trimming: 0 bases; junction bases outside the gene matches: 16. For the CDR3, the DNA is TGTGCCAGTAGTAGCGCGGACAGTCACAGGGGTTCTAGCACAGATACGCAGTATTTT. The encoded protein is CASSSADSHRGSSTDTQYF. Combining the CDR3 with reference TRBV19 and TRBJ2-3 gives the whole variable domain DGGITQSPKYLFRKEGQNVTLSCEQNLNHDAMYWYRQDPGQGLRLIYYSQIVNDFQKGDIAEGYSVSREKKESFPLTVTSAQKNPTAFYLCASSSADSHRGSSTDTQYFGPGTRLTVL.

The gene calls are TRBV4-1 and TRBJ2-7; 7 bases are shared with TRBD2. The CDR3 length is 16 residues. The junction had 6 bases not matched to a gene; V was cut back by 1 base and J by 0 bases. Per germline, CDR1 MGHRA and CDR2 YSYEKL. The CDR3 loop reads CASSQGGGLSSYEQYF. CDR3 coding DNA: TGCGCCAGCAGCCAAGGGGGGGGACTATCCTCCTACGAGCAGTACTTC.

The chain employs TRBV29-1 and TRBJ2-1; D remains unclear. The CDR3 is 16 residues long. V lost 0 bases to trimming and J lost 2 bases, with 14 bases between them. Per germline, CDR1 SQVTM and CDR2 ANQGSEA. The CDR3 sequence: CSVEDETTGAYNEQFF. The CDR3 DNA sequence: TGCAGCGTTGAAGATGAGACCACGGGTGCCTACAATGAGCAGTTCTTC.